This T cell receptor (beta chain) comes out of a study of PD-L1 blockade in urothelial cancer. Assay: immunoSEQ multiplex PCR; the TCRdb copy retains only in-frame clones and omits some. The sample lists more than 40,000 clones; roughly 85% were seen once. This clone was counted a few times. Indicated time point: peripheral blood 6 weeks after treatment start. Trimming removed 0 bases from V and 8 bases from J; junction bases left unmatched: 18. The CDR3 is 18 amino acids. The V gene's germline CDR1 is KGHSH and CDR2 LQKENI. The sequence came from a man aged 60 to 69 with urothelial cancer. The gene calls are TRBV18 and TRBJ1-1, with 7 bases lining up with TRBD1. Sequenced here: PBMCs, sampled around atezolizumab (anti-PD-L1) treatment. CDR3 nucleotide sequence: TGTGCCAGCTCACCACCTATAACACTTGGGACAGAGATCTCGGAAGCTTTCTTT. Amino acid sequence: CASSPPITLGTEISEAFF.